Below, 5 T cell receptor beta chains from the same sample are listed, as sequenced in a study of OX40 agonist ivuxolimab in advanced cancers. Here immunoSEQ multiplex PCR was the method, and the copy in TCRdb shows in-frame clones only, minus some. Of fewer than 100,000 clones in the sample, around nine tenths were seen once. The sequences come from CD4+ or CD8+ T cells sorted from blood, collected in a trial of the OX40 agonist ivuxolimab. These receptors were collected from an adult with an advanced solid tumor such as melanoma, head and neck, liver or kidney cancer.

The V call is TRBV11-2, the J call TRBJ1-2; 7 bases map to TRBD1. Germline CDR1 SGHAT, CDR2 FQNNGV. The CDR3 has 14 amino acids. The V and J ends lost 8 bases and 4 bases, in that order; junction bases with no gene match: 10. CDR3 residues: CASGTQGVIYGYTF. The CDR3 DNA follows: TGTGCCAGCGGGACGCAGGGGGTGATCTATGGCTACACCTTC. Looking up the rest from reference TRBV11-2 and TRBJ1-2 gives the full variable domain: EAGVAQSPRYKIIEKRQSVAFWCNPISGHATLYWYQQILGQGPKLLIQFQNNGVVDDSQLPKDRFSAERLKGVDSTLKIQPAKLEDSAVYLCASGTQGVIYGYTFGSGTRLTVV.

The chain combines TRBV5-1 with TRBJ2-5; D tentatively fits TRBD1 or TRBD2 (5 bases each). Germline V gives CDR1 SGHRS, CDR2 YFSETQ. CDR3 length equals 15 residues. The germline V and J ends were trimmed by 3 bases and 5 bases, with 17 bases remaining between them. CDR3 protein: CASSSGLANFETQYF. CDR3 DNA: TGCGCCAGCAGCTCGGGGCTAGCTAACTTTGAGACCCAGTACTTC.

The chain links TRBV7-2 to TRBJ2-2; no clear D gene. The CDR3 loop spans 14 amino acids. Per germline, CDR1 SGHTA and CDR2 FQGNSA. The ends were cut back, 1 base at V and 1 base at J, with 4 bases in the middle. CDR3 amino acids: CASSLDWNTGELFF. The CDR3 DNA sequence: TGTGCCAGCAGCTTAGATTGGAACACCGGGGAGCTGTTTTTT.

This chain links TRBV10-1 with TRBJ2-7; D could derive from TRBD1 or TRBD2 (6 bases each). Germline V gene data show CDR1 as WNHNN and CDR2 as SYGVQD (reference sequence). Trimming stripped 0 bases from V and 3 bases from J, with 12 bases between. The CDR3 has 15 residues. In DNA form, the CDR3 reads TGCGCCAGCAGTGAGTCGGGGGGCGGATTCTACGAGCAGTACTTC. Protein sequence: CASSESGGGFYEQYF.

The gene calls are TRBV10-3 and TRBJ2-5; D uncertain. Germline assignment: CDR1 ENHRY and CDR2 SYGVKD. V gave up 8 bases and J gave up 2 bases, with 9 bases separating them. The length of the CDR3 is 12 residues. CDR3 DNA: TGTGCCATCCAAGGGATTCAAGAGACCCAGTACTTC. Its translation is CAIQGIQETQYF.